These 26 T cell receptor beta chains originate from one sample sequenced in a study of T cell responses to AZD1222 COVID-19 vaccine (dated by TCRdb to 2020 to 2022). The library came from the immunoSEQ multiplex PCR assay. The source is immuneACCESS, and TCRdb retained only in-frame sequences with V and J called. Part of the clones is not carried over; for the studies checked, unresolved V genes explain less than half of this, and the remainder is unexplained. Recorded for this sample are some 130,000 clones; approximately 80% of them occurred a single time. The ten largest account for roughly 3.9% of the sample. The time point label on this specimen signifies: baseline before first vaccination. Sequencing was performed on peripheral blood, taken on day 0 of AZD1222 vaccination. These receptors were taken from an adult in good health.

The V gene is TRBV28, the J gene TRBJ2-1; tentative D call: TRBD2 (5 bases). Per germline, CDR1 MDHEN and CDR2 SYDVKM. CDR3 size: 16 residues. V was shortened by 1 base and J by 5 bases, with 15 bases between the two germline ends. The CDR3 loop reads CASSLSVGVRDNEQFF. CDR3 nucleotides: TGTGCCAGCAGTTTATCGGTGGGAGTCAGAGACAATGAGCAGTTCTTC.

The J gene is TRBJ1-4, the V gene TRBV5-1, with 10 bases matching TRBD1. Germline trimming cut 6 bases from V and 6 bases from J; bases unmatched to any gene: 5. From germline, CDR1 is SGHRS and CDR2 YFSETQ. There are 14 residues in the CDR3. The CDR3 nucleotides are TGCGCCAGCAAGTCCGGGACAGGGGATGAAAAACTGTTTTTT. Protein sequence: CASKSGTGDEKLFF. Looking up the rest from reference TRBV5-1 and TRBJ1-4 gives the full variable domain: KAGVTQTPRYLIKTRGQQVTLSCSPISGHRSVSWYQQTPGQGLQFLFEYFSETQRNKGNFPGRFSGRQFSNSRSEMNVSTLELGDSALYLCASKSGTGDEKLFFGSGTQLSVL.

V gene TRBV27 combines with J gene TRBJ1-1; D possibly corresponds to TRBD1 (5 bases). This CDR3 is built from 13 residues. Germline V gene data show CDR1 as MNHEY and CDR2 as SMNVEV (reference sequence). V was pared by 4 bases and J by 1 base, with 7 bases between. Here the CDR3 reads CASSWTPNTEAFF. The CDR3 DNA reads as TGTGCCAGCAGTTGGACACCGAACACTGAAGCTTTCTTT.

The rearrangement uses TRBV25-1 and TRBJ1-4, with D perhaps TRBD1 (5 bases). Trimming shortened V by 6 bases and J by 0 bases, and 8 bases separated the two germline ends. Germline V gives CDR1 MGHDK, CDR2 SYGVNS. This CDR3 contains 14 residues. The CDR3 bases are TGTGCCAGCAGCGAGACAGCAACTAATGAAAAACTGTTTTTT. This encodes CASSETATNEKLFF.

The chain employs TRBV9 and TRBJ1-5, with TRBD1 as a possible D gene (5 bases). Germline V lookup: CDR1 SGDLS, CDR2 YYNGEE. The CDR3 contains 15 residues. V lost 0 bases and J lost 3, with 10 bases in between. The CDR3 sequence is CASSVGPGNNQPQHF. The CDR3, as DNA: TGTGCCAGCAGCGTAGGACCAGGGAACAATCAGCCCCAGCATTTT. Full variable domain (outside the CDR3, taken from reference TRBV9 and TRBJ1-5): DSGVTQTPKHLITATGQRVTLRCSPRSGDLSVYWYQQSLDQGLQFLIQYYNGEERAKGNILERFSAQQFPDLHSELNLSSLELGDSALYFCASSVGPGNNQPQHFGDGTRLSIL.

The CDR3 sequence is CAIAKEGDTQYF. The CDR3 DNA reads as TGTGCCATTGCGAAGGAGGGAGATACGCAGTATTTT. The V call is TRBV10-3, the J call TRBJ2-3; D is perhaps TRBD2 (6 bases). V lost 9 bases and J lost 5, with 12 bases in between. The CDR3 is 12 residues long. Germline V gene lookup returns CDR1 ENHRY and CDR2 SYGVKD.

This clone occurred a few times. The chain joins TRBV5-1 to TRBJ1-2; D may be TRBD1 (6 bases). The germline gives CDR1 SGHRS, CDR2 YFSETQ. V lost 4 bases and J 7 bases, leaving 20 bases between the germline ends. The CDR3 runs to 15 residues. CDR3 nucleotides: TGCGCCAGCAGCCCCTCGCTAGGGGGGCGGGGTGGCTACACCTTC. Its translation: CASSPSLGGRGGYTF.

In its sample, this clone was seen once. The CDR3, as DNA: TGTGCCAGCAGTGACGAGGACAGGGTGGGGACCGGGGAGCTGTTTTTT. Translation: CASSDEDRVGTGELFF. The chain has TRBV6-4 and TRBJ2-2, with 8 bases aligning to TRBD1. This CDR3 contains 16 residues. The trim removed 2 bases at V and 5 bases at J, leaving 7 bases unmatched. Germline V lookup: CDR1 MRHNA, CDR2 SNTAGT.

The chain links TRBV11-3 to TRBJ2-2; D may correspond to TRBD1 or TRBD2 (5 bases each). From germline, CDR1 is SGHNT and CDR2 YENEEA. The CDR3 extends over 15 amino acids. Deletions cut 5 bases from V and 0 bases from J, with 10 bases between. The chain's CDR3 is CASSVGTANTGELFF. The CDR3 DNA reads as TGTGCCAGCAGCGTAGGGACGGCGAACACCGGGGAGCTGTTTTTT.

Points on this clone: Other DNA variants within this sample encode the same CDR3. J is TRBJ2-3 and V is TRBV7-9; D is possibly TRBD2 (5 bases). This CDR3 comprises 15 residues. V lost 6 bases and J 0 bases, leaving 13 bases between the germline ends. Germline CDR1 and CDR2: SEHNR and FQNEAQ (reference sequence). CDR3 sequence reads: CASSPPGISTDTQYF. CDR3 sequence (DNA): TGTGCCAGCAGTCCACCGGGAATTAGCACAGATACGCAGTATTTT.

The chain couples TRBV5-4 to TRBJ1-1; 7 positions agree with TRBD1. V gave up 3 bases and J gave up 7 bases; unmatched junction bases: 3. CDR1 SGHNT and CDR2 YYREEE come from the germline V gene (reference sequence). This CDR3 spans 12 amino acids. CDR3 nucleotide sequence: TGTGCCAGCAGCTATCGGACAGGTGAAGCTTTCTTT. Protein sequence: CASSYRTGEAFF.

The chain has TRBV5-1 and TRBJ2-3; D is uncertain. The length of the CDR3 is 15 residues. Between the trimmed V and J ends, which lost 0 bases and 3 bases, there was a span of 11 bases. From germline, CDR1 is SGHRS and CDR2 YFSETQ. CDR3 sequence (DNA): TGCGCCAGCAGCTTGGATCTGGGCCGGACAGATACGCAGTATTTT. Protein sequence: CASSLDLGRTDTQYF.

The J gene is TRBJ1-2, the V gene TRBV2; TRBD1 matches 12 bases. V trimming: 8 bases; J trimming: 7 bases; junction bases outside the gene matches: 8. Germline CDR1 SNHLY, CDR2 FYNNEI. This CDR3 is 14 amino acids long. The chain's CDR3 is CASLGTGGAGGYTF. CDR3 nucleotide sequence: TGTGCCAGCCTGGGGACAGGGGGCGCGGGTGGCTACACCTTC.

This clone has just a few counts. The chain links TRBV7-2 to TRBJ1-6; no firm D call. The CDR3 loop spans 15 amino acids. V was clipped by 2 bases and J by 4 bases, with 9 bases between them. Germline V gene sequence: CDR1 SGHTA, CDR2 FQGNSA. This CDR3 is CASSLMVVYNSPLHF. In DNA form, the CDR3 reads TGTGCCAGCAGCTTAATGGTGGTGTATAATTCACCCCTCCACTTT.

The chain has TRBV19 and TRBJ2-7; D is possibly TRBD1 (5 bases). Germline CDR1 reads LNHDA; CDR2 reads SQIVND (reference sequence). This CDR3 has 14 amino acids. V was trimmed by 3 bases and J by 3 bases, leaving 12 bases between them. CDR3 sequence: CASSIKIQDYEQYF. Here the CDR3 DNA reads TGTGCCAGTAGTATTAAGATACAGGACTACGAGCAGTACTTC.

This clone was seen once. This chain uses TRBV28 with TRBJ2-3; 9 nucleotides line up with TRBD1. The CDR3 loop spans 14 amino acids. With 4 bases clipped from V and 10 bases from J, the junction kept 9 bases outside the gene matches. Germline CDR1 reads MDHEN; CDR2 reads SYDVKM. DNA of the CDR3: TGTGCCAGCAGTTCGGGACAGGGCTTGGGGGCGCAGTATTTT. This encodes CASSSGQGLGAQYF.

The V gene is TRBV5-1, the J gene TRBJ2-3; 9 bases fit TRBD1. V trimming: 3 bases; J trimming: 0 bases; junction bases outside the gene matches: 2. CDR3 size: 15 residues. The germline V gene has CDR1 SGHRS and CDR2 YFSETQ. CDR3 DNA sequence: TGCGCCAGCAGCTGGGGACAGGGTAGCACAGATACGCAGTATTTT. Protein: CASSWGQGSTDTQYF.

V and J are TRBV12-3 or TRBV12-4 and TRBJ2-2; D call uncertain. V dropped 3 bases and J dropped 7 bases, with 6 bases sitting between them. There are 12 residues in the CDR3. The DNA of the CDR3 is TGTGCCAGCAGTTTTACCGGCGGGGAGCTGTTTTTT. It translates to CASSFTGGELFF.

A remark on this clone: The junction departs from germline at one end; a sequencing error may be responsible. The chain is built from TRBV30 and TRBJ1-2; TRBD1 agrees at 12 bases. CDR1 is GTSNPN, CDR2 SVGIG, per germline (reference sequence). The CDR3 covers 15 residues. CDR3 loop: CAWRDGTGGYYGHTF. The CDR3 nucleotides read TGTGCCTGGAGGGACGGGACAGGGGGCTACTATGGCCACACCTTC.

The chain combines TRBV30 with TRBJ1-1; a possible D gene is TRBD1 (6 bases). CDR3 length equals 18 residues. V lost 3 bases to trimming and J lost 0 bases, with 23 bases between them. The germline gives CDR1 GTSNPN, CDR2 SVGIG (reference sequence). The CDR3 coding sequence is TGTGCCTGGAGCTCCCCCGGATGGGCCAGGGGAGTGAACACTGAAGCTTTCTTT. Protein sequence: CAWSSPGWARGVNTEAFF.

The genes are TRBV29-1 and TRBJ2-1; 11 bases are shared with TRBD2. V was pared by 6 bases and J by 9 bases, with 7 bases of the junction left unmatched. The CDR3 is 13 amino acids. The V gene's germline CDR1 is SQVTM and CDR2 ANQGSEA. CDR3 sequence: CSVGLGLAAEQFF. For the CDR3, the DNA is TGCAGCGTAGGACTGGGACTAGCGGCTGAGCAGTTCTTC.

V and J are TRBV5-4 and TRBJ2-7; a possible D gene is TRBD1 (6 bases). The germline V and J ends were trimmed by 1 base and 5 bases, with 10 bases remaining between them. Per germline, CDR1 SGHNT and CDR2 YYREEE (reference sequence). This CDR3 spans 13 amino acids. The CDR3 DNA reads TGTGCCAGCAGCTTGTTCAGGGGAAACGAGCAGTACTTC. Protein sequence: CASSLFRGNEQYF.

This clone was observed a single time. The chain is built from TRBV6-6 and TRBJ2-3, with no clear D. Per germline, CDR1 MNHNY and CDR2 SVGAGI (reference sequence). The CDR3 is made up of 14 amino acids. V lost 7 bases and J 0 bases, leaving 11 bases between the germline ends. Here the CDR3 DNA reads TGTGCCAGCACCTACAGAACTAGCACAGATACGCAGTATTTT. This sequence encodes CASTYRTSTDTQYF.

CDR3 DNA: TGTGCCAGCTCATCGGAGGGGGGGCATCAGCCCCAGCATTTT. The encoded protein is CASSSEGGHQPQHF. The V and J genes are TRBV6-6 and TRBJ1-5; tentatively, D is TRBD1 (6 bases). Trimming removed 8 bases from V and 5 bases from J, with 16 bases in between. The CDR3 consists of 14 residues. Germline CDR1 MNHNY, CDR2 SVGAGI (reference sequence).

The chain combines TRBV5-1 with TRBJ1-5; unclear D gene. The CDR3 totals 17 residues. CDR1 is SGHRS and CDR2 is YFSETQ in the germline V gene. V lost 1 base to trimming and J lost 6 bases, with 20 bases between them. The CDR3 region has the DNA TGCGCCAGCAGCTTGAATAGCCAAGAAGGGAGCGCTCAGCCCCAGCATTTT. This codes for CASSLNSQEGSAQPQHF.

CDR3 loop: CASRGLAGSYEQYF. Here the CDR3 DNA reads TGTGCCAGCAGAGGACTAGCGGGATCCTACGAGCAGTACTTC. V usage is TRBV6-6 and J usage is TRBJ2-7; 12 bases are shared with TRBD2. The ends lost 6 bases at V and 1 base at J; junction bases unmatched: 1. The CDR3 spans 14 residues. CDR1 and CDR2 from the germline V gene are MNHNY and SVGAGI (reference sequence).